The rows below give T cell receptor beta chains drawn from one sample of a study of blood T cell repertoires in COVID-19. Assay used: immunoSEQ multiplex PCR; TCRdb lists only in-frame clones, some missing. This table has about 140,000 clones, roughly 89% appearing once. The sequencing input was peripheral blood. These receptors were obtained from a woman aged 50 to 65 with active or convalescent COVID-19. The CDR3 runs from the conserved cysteine through the conserved F or W. Each record gives: CDR3 DNA, CDR3 protein, D gene, clone size, J gene, V gene. The D gene is left open where the match is weak. Expanded clones get a size class; other rows say once, few or many, or leave the size out.

TGTGCCAGCAGTTTAAACTCAGGGTACCGCACAGATACGCAGTATTTT | CASSLNSGYRTDTQYF | NA | NA | TRBJ2-3 | TRBV6-5
TGTGCCAGCAGCTTAGTCCCGGGACAGGGAGGCTATGGCTACACCTTC | CASSLVPGQGGYGYTF | TRBD1 | NA | TRBJ1-2 | TRBV7-2
TGTGCCAGCAGCTTCAGGGGGCGAGGGGAAGTATGGTACTTC | CASSFRGRGEVWYF | TRBD1 | NA | TRBJ2-4 | TRBV7-2
TGTGCCAGCAGCGCCACGGGACAAACCCCCCTCCACTTT | CASSATGQTPLHF | NA | once | TRBJ1-6 | TRBV7-3
TGTGCCAGCAGTCTGCGTAAGAACACCGGGGAGCTGTTTTTT | CASSLRKNTGELFF | NA | NA | TRBJ2-2 | TRBV6-2/TRBV6-3
TGTGCCAGCAGGGCCGGGACAGTTAACACCGGGGAGCTGTTTTTT | CASRAGTVNTGELFF | TRBD1 | NA | TRBJ2-2 | TRBV2
TGTGCCAGCAGCTTAGTGGGGGGTCAGCCCCAGCATTTT | CASSLVGGQPQHF | NA | NA | TRBJ1-5 | TRBV7-6
TGTGCCAGCAGTTATCAAGCGGGAGGCCCTTTTAATGAGCAGTTCTTC | CASSYQAGGPFNEQFF | TRBD2 | NA | TRBJ2-1 | TRBV6-2/TRBV6-3
TGTGCCTGTCCAGGACAGGGATACTACGAGCAGTACTTC | CACPGQGYYEQYF | TRBD1 | NA | TRBJ2-7 | TRBV30
TGTGCCAGCAGCCCCGTTGAGCGGAGGGCAGATACGCAGTATTTT | CASSPVERRADTQYF | NA | NA | TRBJ2-3 | TRBV7-8
TGTGCCAGCAGCCAAGAAGTCTATACTAGCCGACCCTTCGACGAGCAGTACTTC | CASSQEVYTSRPFDEQYF | NA | once | TRBJ2-7 | TRBV3-1/TRBV3-2
TGTGCCAGCAGCCATCCTAGAGGGGGTGTTACCTACAATGAGCAGTTCTTC | CASSHPRGGVTYNEQFF | NA | NA | TRBJ2-1 | TRBV4-2
TGTGCCAGCAGCATTGGACAGGGCTATCGTTCACCCCTCCACTTT | CASSIGQGYRSPLHF | TRBD1 | NA | TRBJ1-6 | TRBV28
TGCGCCAGCAGCTTGGGTGGGGAGTTAAGAAACACCATATATTTT | CASSLGGELRNTIYF | NA | NA | TRBJ1-3 | TRBV5-1
TGTGCCAGCAGCGGACAGAATCAAGAGACCCAGTACTTC | CASSGQNQETQYF | NA | NA | TRBJ2-5 | TRBV9
TGTGCCACACGGGGTTTAACTGGAAACACCATATATTTT | CATRGLTGNTIYF | NA | NA | TRBJ1-3 | TRBV27
TGCAGCGCTATGAACACCGGGGAGCTGTTTTTT | CSAMNTGELFF | NA | NA | TRBJ2-2 | TRBV29-1
TGCGCCAGCAGCTTGGTACAGAATCCCTACGAGCAGTACTTC | CASSLVQNPYEQYF | NA | NA | TRBJ2-7 | TRBV5-1
TGTGCCAGCAGCGTTGACAGGGGAAGGGGCTACACCTTC | CASSVDRGRGYTF | TRBD1 | NA | TRBJ1-2 | TRBV6-2/TRBV6-3
TGTGCCTGGAGTTCAGGGGTGGACACTGAAGCTTTCTTT | CAWSSGVDTEAFF | NA | NA | TRBJ1-1 | TRBV30
TGTGCCAGCAGCCTGTTCGGTGAGCAGTACTTC | CASSLFGEQYF | NA | NA | TRBJ2-7 | TRBV12-3/TRBV12-4
TGTGCCAGCAGTCCGGACAGCAACTATGGCTACACCTTC | CASSPDSNYGYTF | NA | NA | TRBJ1-2 | TRBV5-5
TGTGCCATCAGTGAAACCGGGACAGAAGAGACCCAGTACTTC | CAISETGTEETQYF | TRBD1 | NA | TRBJ2-5 | TRBV10-3
TGTGCCAGCAGCTTAGAAGGGGCTAACTATGGCTACACCTTC | CASSLEGANYGYTF | NA | NA | TRBJ1-2 | TRBV7-6